The next 26 T cell receptor beta chains were all read from a single sample in a study of spatial heterogeneity in lung cancer. Using its own MiXCR run on the 5' RACE reads, TCRdb lists one record per CDR3 protein. Of over 85,000 distinct CDR3 sequences in the sample, roughly 19% were seen once. Time point here: blood at routine non-recurrence follow-up after resection. The specimen comprised PBMCs, sampled at follow-up. Source of these receptors: a male donor with early-stage non-small cell lung cancer.

Ten or more counts support this clonotype. The chain uses TRBV5-1 and TRBJ2-5, with TRBD2 matching 7 bases. The length of the CDR3 is 14 residues. The V gene end was trimmed by 3 bases and the J gene end by 2 bases; junction bases not matched to a gene: 4. Germline CDR1 and CDR2: SGHRS and YFSETQ. The CDR3 region has the DNA TGCGCCAGCAGCTGGTCTAGCGGACAAGAGACCCAGTACTTC. Protein product: CASSWSSGQETQYF.

This clonotype was found once. The gene calls are TRBV30 and TRBJ1-2; 7 nucleotides align to TRBD1. CDR1 is GTSNPN, CDR2 SVGIG, per germline (reference sequence). The CDR3 extends over 14 amino acids. Trimming took 3 bases from V and 0 from J; bases not matched to a gene: 4. CDR3 loop: CAWSPGGTNYGYTF. In DNA, the CDR3 is TGTGCCTGGAGCCCAGGGGGAACTAACTATGGCTACACCTTC.

This clonotype has ten or more counts. This chain joins TRBV11-2 and TRBJ2-5; D is undetermined. Germline CDR1 is SGHAT and CDR2 is FQNNGV. CDR3 length: 15 residues. V dropped 5 bases and J dropped 2 bases, with 15 bases sitting between them. CDR3 DNA: TGTGCCAGCAGCCCAAGGGCTAACGCACAAGAGACCCAGTACTTC. Residues: CASSPRANAQETQYF.

CDR3 in amino acids: CASSDLNRGGEEQYV. The CDR3 DNA follows: TGCGCCAGCAGTGACTTGAACAGGGGAGGCGAGGAGCAGTACGTC. The chain links TRBV10-2 to TRBJ2-7, with D maybe TRBD1 (7 bases). Germline values: CDR1 WSHSY, CDR2 SAAADI. The V end was cut by 3 bases, the J end by 7 bases, with 19 bases between. The CDR3 length is 15 residues.

The chain couples TRBV6-1 to TRBJ2-3, with 7 bases matching TRBD2. CDR3 size: 14 residues. Germline-derived CDR1 and CDR2 are MNHNS and SASEGT. J gave up 2 bases and V 11 bases, and 10 bases lay outside the gene matches. CDR3 DNA sequence: TGTGCCGCACTTGGGCGGGAGTACACAGATACGCAGTATTTT. This translates into CAALGREYTDTQYF.

This sequence joins TRBV9 and TRBJ1-5, with D perhaps matching TRBD1 (6 bases). Trimming took 0 bases from V and 7 from J, leaving 11 bases between them. Germline loops: CDR1 SGDLS, CDR2 YYNGEE. CDR3 length equals 14 residues. The chain's CDR3 is CASSVGGANQPQHF. In DNA form, the CDR3 reads TGTGCCAGCAGCGTAGGGGGGGCGAACCAGCCCCAGCATTTT.

This clonotype showed up many times. The chain carries TRBV20-1 and TRBJ1-4; 10 bases align to TRBD1. This CDR3 is built from 16 residues. The J segment lost 8 bases and the V segment lost 0 bases, leaving 9 bases of the junction unmatched. Germline V CDR1 and CDR2: DFQATT, SNEGSKA (reference sequence). CDR3 residues: CSARDLDRGRREKLFF. For the CDR3, the DNA is TGCAGTGCTAGAGATCTCGACAGGGGGCGTCGGGAAAAACTGTTTTTT.

The table lists this clonotype with many counts. Here the CDR3 DNA reads TGTGCCAGCAGCGGGACAGCGAACACCGGGGAGCTGTTTTTT. Translation gives CASSGTANTGELFF. The chain is built from TRBV9 and TRBJ2-2; TRBD1 is a possible D gene (6 bases). Trimming cost V 3 bases and J 0 bases, with 6 bases left between them. Germline lookup yields CDR1 SGDLS and CDR2 YYNGEE. CDR3 length equals 14 residues.

This clonotype has just a few counts. This chain links TRBV27 with TRBJ2-2; D possibly corresponds to TRBD1 (6 bases). CDR3 length: 15 amino acids. CDR1 is MNHEY, CDR2 SMNVEV, per germline (reference sequence). With 1 base removed from V and 6 bases from J, the gap between germline ends came to 12 bases. The chain's CDR3 is CASSLFREGAGELFF. As DNA, the CDR3 is TGTGCCAGCAGTTTATTTCGCGAGGGGGCCGGGGAGCTGTTTTTT.

The rearrangement joins TRBV4-3 to TRBJ1-5; weak D call: TRBD1 (6 bases). Germline V gene lookup returns CDR1 LGHNA and CDR2 YSLEER. The CDR3 is 14 amino acids. Trimming cost V 4 bases and J 1 base, with 8 bases left between them. The CDR3 is CASSPGQSNQPQHF. As DNA, the CDR3 is TGCGCCAGCAGCCCTGGACAGAGCAATCAGCCCCAGCATTTT.

This clonotype was counted only a few times. CDR3 DNA sequence: TGCAGTGCTCCATCACTGGTAGCGGGGCACAATGAGCAGTTCTTC. It translates to CSAPSLVAGHNEQFF. The V call is TRBV20-1, the J call TRBJ2-1; TRBD2 agrees at 8 bases. Germline CDR1 reads DFQATT; CDR2 reads SNEGSKA (reference sequence). This CDR3 comprises 15 residues. The junction had 11 bases not matched to a gene; V was cut back by 5 bases and J by 5 bases.

V usage is TRBV24-1 and J usage is TRBJ2-2; D uncertain. The length of the CDR3 is 15 residues. Per germline, CDR1 KGHDR and CDR2 SFDVKD. Trimming pared 6 bases from V and 1 base from J, leaving 11 bases between. CDR3 protein: CATSSRHWNTGELFF. DNA for the CDR3: TGTGCCACCAGTAGTCGGCACTGGAACACCGGGGAGCTGTTTTTT.

This chain's CDR3 is CASSYRDRGMNTEAFF. CDR3 in DNA: TGTGCCAGCAGTTACAGAGACAGGGGTATGAACACTGAAGCTTTCTTT. The chain combines TRBV6-2 or TRBV6-3 with TRBJ1-1, with 8 bases identical to TRBD1. The CDR3 length is 16 residues. The trim removed 2 bases at V and 0 bases at J, leaving 5 bases unmatched. Looked up from germline, CDR1 is MNHEY and CDR2 is SVGEGT.

V and J are TRBV4-2 and TRBJ2-1; D uncertain. Germline-derived CDR1 and CDR2 are LGHNA and YNFKEQ. This CDR3 has 13 amino acids. Deletions cut 0 bases from V and 6 bases from J, with 6 bases between. The CDR3 protein is CASSQDYGNEQFF. CDR3 sequence (DNA): TGTGCCAGCAGCCAAGATTACGGCAATGAGCAGTTCTTC.

This clonotype turned up a few times. The chain joins TRBV6-2 or TRBV6-3 to TRBJ2-2; perhaps TRBD2 as D (7 bases). Germline lookup yields CDR1 MNHEY and CDR2 SVGEGT. Deletions cut 5 bases from V and 4 bases from J, with 14 bases between. CDR3 length: 15 residues. CDR3 residues: CASSKRGAGTGELFF. DNA for the CDR3: TGTGCCAGCAGTAAACGGGGGGCCGGCACCGGGGAGCTGTTTTTT.

The chain combines TRBV10-2 with TRBJ1-2; D call uncertain. The CDR3 runs to 15 residues. Deletions cut 0 bases from V and 4 bases from J, with 12 bases between. The germline V gene has CDR1 WSHSY and CDR2 SAAADI. The DNA of the CDR3 is TGCGCCAGCAGTGAGTCGACTTCGAACAGCTATGGCTACACCTTC. Translating it yields CASSESTSNSYGYTF.

This clonotype has just a few counts. V gene TRBV4-1 combines with J gene TRBJ1-4; D is undetermined. Deletions cut 2 bases from V and 15 bases from J, with 16 bases between. Germline V CDR1 and CDR2: MGHRA, YSYEKL. The CDR3 loop spans 13 amino acids. This CDR3 is CASSQPGEEKVFF. The CDR3 DNA reads TGCGCCAGCAGCCAACCCGGGGAAGAAAAGGTGTTTTTT.

This clonotype has more than one count but fewer than ten. The chain carries TRBV29-1 and TRBJ2-5; maybe TRBD2 (5 bases). V shed 5 bases and J shed 4 bases, with 17 bases lying between them. This CDR3 spans 14 amino acids. The V gene's germline CDR1 is SQVTM and CDR2 ANQGSEA. CDR3 protein: CSVQKGSLTETQYF. For the CDR3, the DNA is TGCAGCGTTCAGAAAGGGAGCCTCACAGAGACCCAGTACTTC.

This rearrangement joins TRBV6-6 to TRBJ1-4; D call uncertain. Trimming cost V 8 bases and J 8 bases, with 15 bases left between them. The CDR3 is 13 amino acids. The germline V gene has CDR1 MNHNY and CDR2 SVGAGI (reference sequence). The CDR3 DNA sequence: TGTGCCAGCTCGCCACTTATAAGAGAAAAACTGTTTTTT. Protein product: CASSPLIREKLFF.

Concerning this clonotype itself: At one end the junction does not follow the germline gene, possibly because of a read error. The chain uses TRBV2 and TRBJ2-1, with TRBD2 matching 7 bases. This CDR3 has 15 residues. From germline, CDR1 is SNHLY and CDR2 FYNNEI. CDR3 sequence reads: CGSSKWRGSYNEQFF. In DNA form, the CDR3 reads TGTGGCAGCAGTAAATGGCGGGGGAGCTACAATGAGCAGTTCTTC. Full variable domain (outside the CDR3, taken from reference TRBV2 and TRBJ2-1): EPEVTQTPSHQVTQMGQEVILRCVPISNHLYFYWYRQILGQKVEFLVSFYNNEISEKSEIFDDQFSVERPDGSNFTLKIRSTKLEDSAMYFCGSSKWRGSYNEQFFGPGTRLTVL.

This clonotype was counted only a few times. This chain uses TRBV29-1 with TRBJ2-7; 10 bases map to TRBD1. Per germline, CDR1 SQVTM and CDR2 ANQGSEA. V shed 6 bases, J shed 4 bases, and the junction held 6 bases outside the gene matches. The CDR3 contains 13 residues. The CDR3 reads CSVPGTGDYEQYF. The CDR3 nucleotides are TGCAGCGTCCCCGGGACAGGGGATTACGAGCAGTACTTC.

V and J are TRBV7-2 and TRBJ2-7, with D possibly matching TRBD2 (5 bases). CDR1 and CDR2 from the germline V gene are SGHTA and FQGNSA. This CDR3 contains 17 residues. Between the trimmed V and J ends, which lost 8 bases and 7 bases, there was a span of 30 bases. The CDR3 bases are TGTGCCAGCTCCCGTACCGGACGATCGAACAGAGCGGAAGAGCAGTACTTC. The encoded protein is CASSRTGRSNRAEEQYF.

This clonotype was observed a few times. V gene TRBV12-3 or TRBV12-4 combines with J gene TRBJ2-1; 14 nucleotides align to TRBD2. The V gene end was trimmed by 4 bases and the J gene end by 9 bases; junction bases not matched to a gene: 8. The CDR3 runs 16 residues. The CDR3 sequence: CASSWRGLAGGSEQFF. CDR3 sequence (DNA): TGTGCCAGCAGTTGGAGAGGACTAGCGGGAGGCAGTGAGCAGTTCTTC.

This clonotype occurred many times. The chain joins TRBV3-1 to TRBJ2-1; TRBD2 agrees at 7 bases. This CDR3 comprises 13 residues. V lost 3 bases to trimming and J lost 15 bases; unmatched junction nucleotides: 11. CDR1 and CDR2 (germline): LGHDT, YNNKEL (reference sequence). The CDR3 DNA is TGTGCCAGCAGCCAGGCCTCCGGGACTACCGCGTTCTTC. Translation: CASSQASGTTAFF.

The V call is TRBV19, the J call TRBJ2-3; 12 positions agree with TRBD2. J lost 2 bases, V lost 4 bases, and 7 bases had no gene match. Germline V gene data show CDR1 as LNHDA and CDR2 as SQIVND (reference sequence). CDR3 length: 17 residues. The CDR3 nucleotides read TGTGCCAGTAGTAGGGGAGGACTAGCGGGGTTCACAGATACGCAGTATTTT. This gives the protein CASSRGGLAGFTDTQYF.

The chain combines TRBV19 with TRBJ1-2; D uncertain. Trimming stripped 2 bases from V and 5 bases from J, with 12 bases between. This CDR3 is 14 amino acids long. In germline, CDR1 is LNHDA, CDR2 SQIVND (reference sequence). The CDR3 nucleotides read TGTGCCAGTAGTATAACGGGGATAAGATATGGCTACACCTTC. The encoded protein is CASSITGIRYGYTF.